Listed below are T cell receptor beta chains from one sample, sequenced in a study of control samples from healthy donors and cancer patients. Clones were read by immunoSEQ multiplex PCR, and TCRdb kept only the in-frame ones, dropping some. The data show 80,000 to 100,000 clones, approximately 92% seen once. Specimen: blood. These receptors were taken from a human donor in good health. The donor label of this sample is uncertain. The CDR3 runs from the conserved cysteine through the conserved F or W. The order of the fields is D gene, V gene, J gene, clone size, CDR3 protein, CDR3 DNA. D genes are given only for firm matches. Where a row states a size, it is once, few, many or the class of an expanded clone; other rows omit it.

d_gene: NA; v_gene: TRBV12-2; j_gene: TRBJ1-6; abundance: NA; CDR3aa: CASRLVGGKGSPLHF; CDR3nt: TGTGCAAGTCGCTTAGTGGGTGGGAAGGGGTCACCCCTCCACTTT
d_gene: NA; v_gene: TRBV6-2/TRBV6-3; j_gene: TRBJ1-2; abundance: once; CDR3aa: CASSYPLTYGYTF; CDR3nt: TGTGCCAGCAGTTACCCTCTTACATATGGCTACACCTTC
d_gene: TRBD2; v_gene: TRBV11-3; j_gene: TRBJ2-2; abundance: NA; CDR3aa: CASSSRTSGGSGELFF; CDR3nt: TGTGCCAGCAGCTCCCGGACTAGCGGGGGTTCCGGGGAGCTGTTTTTT
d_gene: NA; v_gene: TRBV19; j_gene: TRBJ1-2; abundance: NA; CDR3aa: CASSIGQGMGYTF; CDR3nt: TGTGCCAGTAGTATCGGGCAGGGGATGGGCTACACCTTC
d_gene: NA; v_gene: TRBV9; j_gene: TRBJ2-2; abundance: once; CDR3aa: CASSVGVTGELFF; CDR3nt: TGTGCCAGCAGCGTAGGGGTTACCGGGGAGCTGTTTTTT
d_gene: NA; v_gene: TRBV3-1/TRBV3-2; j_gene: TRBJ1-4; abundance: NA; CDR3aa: CASSPFEQGVNEKLFF; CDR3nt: TGTGCCAGCAGCCCGTTCGAACAGGGAGTAAATGAAAAACTGTTTTTT
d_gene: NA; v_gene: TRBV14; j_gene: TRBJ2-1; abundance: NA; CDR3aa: CASSSTGGAYNEQFF; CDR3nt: TGTGCCAGCAGCTCAACAGGGGGGGCCTACAATGAGCAGTTCTTC
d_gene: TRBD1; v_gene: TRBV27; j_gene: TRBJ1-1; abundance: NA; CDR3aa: CASSEPPGQGLLKTEAFF; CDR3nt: TGTGCCAGTTCAGAACCCCCGGGACAGGGGTTATTGAAAACTGAAGCTTTCTTT
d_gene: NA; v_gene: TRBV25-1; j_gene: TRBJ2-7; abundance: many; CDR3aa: CASSEGKLPGGWEQYF; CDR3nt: TGTGCCAGCAGTGAAGGGAAACTACCCGGGGGATGGGAGCAGTACTTC
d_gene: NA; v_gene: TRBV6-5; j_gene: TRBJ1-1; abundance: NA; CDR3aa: CASSYQGITEAFF; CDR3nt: TGTGCCAGCAGTTACCAGGGGATCACTGAAGCTTTCTTT
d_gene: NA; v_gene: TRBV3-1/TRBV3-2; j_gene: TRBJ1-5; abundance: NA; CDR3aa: CASSQDQLQPQHF; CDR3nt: TGTGCCAGCAGCCAAGACCAGCTTCAGCCCCAGCATTTT
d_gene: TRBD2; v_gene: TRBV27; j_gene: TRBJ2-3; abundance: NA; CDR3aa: CASSYGGGTDTQYF; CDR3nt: TGTGCCAGCAGTTATGGGGGGGGCACAGATACGCAGTATTTT
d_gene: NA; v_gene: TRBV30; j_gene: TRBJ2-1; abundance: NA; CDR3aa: CAWTPSYNEQFF; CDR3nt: TGTGCCTGGACACCCTCCTACAATGAGCAGTTCTTC
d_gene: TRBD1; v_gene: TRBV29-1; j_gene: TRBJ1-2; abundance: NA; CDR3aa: CSVENGQATGYTF; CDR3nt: TGCAGCGTTGAAAACGGACAGGCCACGGGCTACACCTTC
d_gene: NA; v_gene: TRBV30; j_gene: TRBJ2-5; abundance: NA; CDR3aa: CAWTAGGLQETQYF; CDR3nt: TGTGCCTGGACGGCCGGGGGGCTCCAAGAGACCCAGTACTTC
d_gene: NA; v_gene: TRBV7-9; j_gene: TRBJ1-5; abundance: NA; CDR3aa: CASRGALNQPQHF; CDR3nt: TGTGCCAGCCGGGGGGCGCTCAATCAGCCCCAGCATTTT
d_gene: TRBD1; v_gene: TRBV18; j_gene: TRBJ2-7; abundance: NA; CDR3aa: CASSRLQTGGDSYEQYF; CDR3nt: TGTGCCAGCTCAAGGCTTCAAACAGGGGGCGACTCCTACGAGCAGTACTTC
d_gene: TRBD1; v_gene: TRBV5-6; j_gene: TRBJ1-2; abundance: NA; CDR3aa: CASSTGQGLYGYTF; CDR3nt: TGTGCCAGCAGCACCGGACAGGGGCTCTATGGCTACACCTTC
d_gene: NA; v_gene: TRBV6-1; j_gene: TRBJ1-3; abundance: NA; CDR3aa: CASSEAPDHPGNTIYF; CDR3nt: TGTGCCAGCAGTGAAGCGCCGGACCACCCTGGAAACACCATATATTTT
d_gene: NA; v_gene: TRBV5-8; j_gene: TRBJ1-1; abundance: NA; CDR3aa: CASSLGRVARNTEAFF; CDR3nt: TGTGCCAGCAGCCTGGGTCGAGTGGCGAGGAACACTGAAGCTTTCTTT
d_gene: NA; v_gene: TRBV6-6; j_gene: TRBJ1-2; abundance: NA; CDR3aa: CASLEGARAGGYTF; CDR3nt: TGTGCCAGCCTTGAGGGCGCCAGGGCGGGTGGCTACACCTTC
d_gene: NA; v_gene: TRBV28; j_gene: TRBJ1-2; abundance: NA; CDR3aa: CASSLSGVGYGYTF; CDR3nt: TGTGCCAGCAGTTTGTCGGGGGTCGGCTATGGCTACACCTTC
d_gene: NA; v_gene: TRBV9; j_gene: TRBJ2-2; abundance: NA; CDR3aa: CASSPHDRNAGELFF; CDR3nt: TGTGCCAGCAGCCCCCACGACAGGAATGCCGGGGAGCTGTTTTTT
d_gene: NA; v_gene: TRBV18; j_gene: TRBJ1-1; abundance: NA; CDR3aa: CASSPLEGVGTEAFF; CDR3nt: TGTGCCAGCTCACCACTGGAAGGGGTCGGCACTGAAGCTTTCTTT
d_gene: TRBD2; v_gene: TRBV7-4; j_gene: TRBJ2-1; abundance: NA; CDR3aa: CASSLARERGINNEQFF; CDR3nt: TGTGCCAGCAGCTTAGCTCGAGAGCGGGGGATTAACAATGAGCAGTTCTTC
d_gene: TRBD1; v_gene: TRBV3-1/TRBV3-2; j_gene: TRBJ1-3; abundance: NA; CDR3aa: CASSQGDSSGNTIYF; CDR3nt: TGTGCCAGCAGCCAGGGGGACAGCTCTGGAAACACCATATATTTT
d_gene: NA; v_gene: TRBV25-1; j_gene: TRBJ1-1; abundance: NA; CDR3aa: CASSEFGSEAFF; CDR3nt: TGTGCCAGCAGTGAATTCGGGAGTGAAGCTTTCTTT